This T cell receptor (beta chain) was profiled in a study of T cell changes during pregnancy in multiple sclerosis. This CDR3 spans 14 amino acids. J lost 2 bases, V lost 3 bases, and 3 bases had no gene match. Germline assignment: CDR1 MNHEY and CDR2 SMNVEV (reference sequence). The assay was immunoSEQ multiplex PCR, and TCRdb's table has in-frame clones only and misses some. The table records around 74,000 clones, approximately 90% of them present only once. The sequence came from a female donor with multiple sclerosis, enrolled in a pregnancy study. The V gene is TRBV27, the J gene TRBJ1-2; 7 bases are shared with TRBD1. Material: peripheral blood, obtained before pregnancy. CDR3 region: CASSFQGGNYGYTF. The CDR3 nucleotides are TGTGCCAGCAGTTTCCAAGGGGGCAACTATGGCTACACCTTC.